This T cell receptor (beta chain) was recovered during a study of shared clonotypes between healthy human individuals. Whole-study results and caveats: Memory subsets generally showed lower estimated richness than naive subsets.

Adult donors, all healthy and HIV-negative, had no recent acute infections or vaccinations. Germline-derived CDR1 and CDR2 are MGHDK and SYGVNS. The V and J ends lost 7 bases and 6 bases respectively, with 15 bases between them. The CDR3 is 13 residues long. With regard to this clone: The antigen remains undetermined.

The repertoire was sequenced with immunoSEQ multiplex PCR; TCRdb's copy has only in-frame clones and lacks some. The repertoire holds about 660,000 clones, around 67% seen once, with 1.7% in the top ten. This sequence originates from a woman aged 25 to 39 in good health. V is TRBV25-1 and J is TRBJ1-2, with no clear D. Sequencing input: memory CD4+ T cells sorted from blood. Sample subset: CD45RA-negative fraction. This CDR3 reads CASTPGGPNGYTF. CDR3 nucleotide sequence: TGTGCCAGCACCCCGGGCGGGCCGAATGGCTACACCTTC.